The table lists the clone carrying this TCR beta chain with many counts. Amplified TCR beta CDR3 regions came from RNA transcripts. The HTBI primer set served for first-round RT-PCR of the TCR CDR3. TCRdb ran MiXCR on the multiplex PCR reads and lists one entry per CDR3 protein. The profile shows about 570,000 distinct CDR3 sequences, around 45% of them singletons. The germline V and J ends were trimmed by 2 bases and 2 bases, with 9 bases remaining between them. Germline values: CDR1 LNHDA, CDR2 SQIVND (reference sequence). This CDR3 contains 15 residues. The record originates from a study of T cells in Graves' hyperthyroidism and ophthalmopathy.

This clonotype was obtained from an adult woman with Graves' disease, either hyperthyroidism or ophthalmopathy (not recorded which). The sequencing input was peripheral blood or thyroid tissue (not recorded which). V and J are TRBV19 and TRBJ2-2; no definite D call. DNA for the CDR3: TGTGCCAGTAGTATATTTGTGCGAAACACCGGGGAGCTGTTTTTT. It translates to CASSIFVRNTGELFF.